The 22 T cell receptor beta chains below were found in one sample sequenced in a study of blood T cell repertoires in COVID-19. Sequencing used immunoSEQ multiplex PCR; TCRdb keeps in-frame clones, though not all of them. Counted here are 74,000 or so clones, over 70% occurring once; the ten biggest clones make up roughly 2.3%. Sequencing was done on a sample of peripheral blood. The receptors here all came from a human donor in a cohort sampled during active COVID-19.

CDR3 region: CASRPKLRVERYEQYF. The DNA of the CDR3 is TGTGCCAGCAGACCTAAACTCAGGGTGGAAAGGTACGAGCAGTACTTC. The chain combines TRBV11-2 with TRBJ2-7, with a possible D match to TRBD1 (5 bases). The CDR3 has 16 amino acids. V lost 6 bases to trimming and J lost 4 bases, with 22 bases between them. From germline, CDR1 is SGHAT and CDR2 FQNNGV. Combining the CDR3 with reference TRBV11-2 and TRBJ2-7 gives the whole variable domain EAGVAQSPRYKIIEKRQSVAFWCNPISGHATLYWYQQILGQGPKLLIQFQNNGVVDDSQLPKDRFSAERLKGVDSTLKIQPAKLEDSAVYLCASRPKLRVERYEQYFGPGTRLTVT.

The chain joins TRBV4-1 to TRBJ1-6; 9 bases are a match to TRBD1. V lost 4 bases to trimming and J lost 5 bases; unmatched junction nucleotides: 0. There are 14 residues in the CDR3. Germline CDR1 and CDR2: MGHRA and YSYEKL. The CDR3 region has the DNA TGCGCCAGCAGCCGGGACAGGGATAATTCACCCCTCCACTTT. Protein: CASSRDRDNSPLHF.

Many counts were recorded for this clone. The chain joins TRBV2 to TRBJ1-1; D is undetermined. V was cut by 6 bases and J by 3 bases, with 11 bases left in between. The length of the CDR3 is 13 residues. Germline V gene sequence: CDR1 SNHLY, CDR2 FYNNEI. CDR3 sequence: CASSRLRDTEAFF. The CDR3 DNA reads TGTGCCAGCAGCCGACTGAGGGACACTGAAGCTTTCTTT.

The chain uses TRBV18 and TRBJ1-5; TRBD1 agrees at 7 bases. Germline lookup yields CDR1 KGHSH and CDR2 LQKENI. J gave up 4 bases and V 4 bases, and 7 bases lay outside the gene matches. The CDR3 runs 15 residues. Here the CDR3 reads CASSQGQKVNQPQHF. CDR3 in DNA: TGTGCCAGCTCACAGGGACAGAAGGTGAATCAGCCCCAGCATTTT.

The chain employs TRBV13 and TRBJ2-7; TRBD2 might be the D (5 bases). Trimming removed 1 base at V and 5 bases at J, with 15 bases between. CDR1 and CDR2 from the germline V gene are PRHDT and FYEKMQ (reference sequence). There are 15 residues in the CDR3. For the CDR3, the DNA is TGTGCCAGCAGCTTAGAGTCCTCCGGAGGACACGAGCAGTACTTC. It specifies CASSLESSGGHEQYF.

The chain combines TRBV19 with TRBJ1-3, with D tentatively TRBD1 (5 bases). Germline CDR1 LNHDA, CDR2 SQIVND (reference sequence). The CDR3 length is 15 residues. Between the trimmed V and J ends, which lost 6 bases and 0 bases, there was a span of 12 bases. CDR3 nucleotides: TGTGCCAGTAGAGGGGATTCGTCCTCTGGAAACACCATATATTTT. As protein: CASRGDSSSGNTIYF.

The chain uses TRBV5-1 and TRBJ2-1; a weak D match, TRBD2 (5 bases). The CDR3 sequence is 15 residues long. Trimming removed 2 bases from V and 1 base from J, with 10 bases in between. Germline CDR1 reads SGHRS; CDR2 reads YFSETQ. CDR3 coding DNA: TGCGCCAGCAGCTTTGGAGGAAATTCCTACAATGAGCAGTTCTTC. Its translation: CASSFGGNSYNEQFF.

The rearrangement uses TRBV6-6 and TRBJ1-4; D call uncertain. The ends were cut back, 6 bases at V and 5 bases at J, with 10 bases in the middle. From germline, CDR1 is MNHNY and CDR2 SVGAGI (reference sequence). The CDR3 runs 13 residues. The CDR3: CASRDSLNEKLFF. In nucleotides, the CDR3 is TGTGCCAGCAGGGACTCCTTAAATGAAAAACTGTTTTTT.

The chain carries TRBV28 and TRBJ2-1; 12 bases align to TRBD1. The junction had 5 bases not matched to a gene; V was cut back by 4 bases and J by 4 bases. This CDR3 comprises 16 residues. Germline V lookup: CDR1 MDHEN, CDR2 SYDVKM. The CDR3 nucleotides are TGTGCCAGCAGTTCACTGGGACAGGGGGCGTACAATGAGCAGTTCTTC. Its protein is CASSSLGQGAYNEQFF.

The chain joins TRBV10-3 to TRBJ2-2, with 7 nucleotides matching TRBD1. Germline CDR1 reads ENHRY; CDR2 reads SYGVKD. The CDR3 extends over 15 amino acids. V lost 3 bases, J lost 4 bases, and 5 bases stayed unmatched. This CDR3 is CAISDRGPPTGELFF. The CDR3 region has the DNA TGTGCCATCAGTGATAGGGGGCCCCCCACCGGGGAGCTGTTTTTT.

In nucleotides, the CDR3 is TGTGCCAGCAGTTTATCTCCGGGGCGACAGGGAGCTTTCTTT. Translated: CASSLSPGRQGAFF. The chain employs TRBV28 and TRBJ1-1; 7 bases map to TRBD1. The CDR3 runs to 14 residues. The junction had 9 bases not matched to a gene; V was cut back by 1 base and J by 10 bases. CDR1 and CDR2 from the germline V gene are MDHEN and SYDVKM.

The CDR3 spells CASSSEEQYF. CDR3 coding DNA: TGTGCCAGCAGCTCTGAGGAGCAGTACTTC. This chain connects TRBV7-9 to TRBJ2-7, with unresolved D. CDR3 length: 10 amino acids. Germline CDR1 reads SEHNR; CDR2 reads FQNEAQ (reference sequence). V was pared by 4 bases and J by 7 bases, with 5 bases between.

V and J are TRBV3-1 (or the pseudogene TRBV3-2) and TRBJ2-2; a possible D gene is TRBD1 (6 bases). The CDR3 totals 14 residues. The V end was cut by 8 bases, the J end by 2 bases, with 12 bases between. Looked up from germline, CDR1 is LGHDT and CDR2 is YNNKEL (reference sequence). DNA for the CDR3: TGTGCCAGCGGGAGACAGGCCAACACCGGGGAGCTGTTTTTT. As protein: CASGRQANTGELFF.

The CDR3: CASTPSGGPEAFF. The CDR3 DNA reads as TGTGCCAGCACCCCGAGCGGGGGGCCTGAAGCTTTCTTT. The chain combines TRBV6-5 with TRBJ1-1; tentatively, D is TRBD1 (6 bases). Germline V lookup: CDR1 MNHEY, CDR2 SVGAGI. The CDR3 consists of 13 residues. V shed 7 bases and J shed 6 bases, with 15 bases lying between them.

The genes are TRBV6-5 and TRBJ1-1, with 8 bases identical to TRBD1. V was pared by 6 bases and J by 4 bases, with 7 bases of the junction left unmatched. The germline V gene has CDR1 MNHEY and CDR2 SVGAGI. CDR3 length: 14 residues. The CDR3 is CASREKGTGTEAFF. The CDR3 nucleotides read TGTGCCAGCAGAGAGAAAGGGACAGGCACTGAAGCTTTCTTT.

The chain has TRBV28 and TRBJ2-1; 13 bases fit TRBD2. The CDR3 totals 17 residues. The J segment lost 5 bases and the V segment lost 5 bases, leaving 9 bases of the junction unmatched. The germline gives CDR1 MDHEN, CDR2 SYDVKM. The CDR3 bases are TGTGCCAGCAGTCCTTTTCGGACTAGCGGGAGCCACAATGAGCAGTTCTTC. As protein: CASSPFRTSGSHNEQFF.

The V call is TRBV3-1 (or the pseudogene TRBV3-2), the J call TRBJ1-1, with 9 nucleotides matching TRBD1. Germline lookup yields CDR1 LGHDT and CDR2 YNNKEL (reference sequence). CDR3 length: 15 amino acids. V shed 3 bases and J 6 bases; nucleotides not matched to a gene: 8. The CDR3 region is CASSQGQGFSAEAFF. CDR3 coding DNA: TGTGCCAGCAGCCAGGGACAGGGTTTCTCTGCTGAAGCTTTCTTT.

This clone was seen a single time. The chain has TRBV2 and TRBJ2-3; 8 bases are a match to TRBD2. The germline V gene encodes CDR1 SNHLY and CDR2 FYNNEI. V shed 4 bases and J 2 bases; nucleotides not matched to a gene: 8. The CDR3 has 16 amino acids. The CDR3 loop is CASSGASGGNTDTQYF. CDR3 bases: TGTGCCAGCAGTGGGGCCAGCGGGGGAAACACAGATACGCAGTATTTT. The full variable domain, its missing parts supplied by reference TRBV2 and TRBJ2-3, is EPEVTQTPSHQVTQMGQEVILRCVPISNHLYFYWYRQILGQKVEFLVSFYNNEISEKSEIFDDQFSVERPDGSNFTLKIRSTKLEDSAMYFCASSGASGGNTDTQYFGPGTRLTVL.

The gene calls are TRBV11-3 and TRBJ2-3; D remains unclear. Trimming pared 1 base from V and 2 bases from J, leaving 7 bases between. The CDR3 is made up of 14 amino acids. Germline-derived CDR1 and CDR2 are SGHNT and YENEEA. Written as DNA, the CDR3 is TGTGCCAGCAGCTTAGGACATACCACAGATACGCAGTATTTT. The encoded protein is CASSLGHTTDTQYF.

V usage is TRBV14 and J usage is TRBJ2-5, with D possibly TRBD2 on 5 matching bases. The CDR3 is 13 amino acids. V dropped 4 bases and J dropped 5 bases, with 11 bases sitting between them. Germline CDR1 SGHDN, CDR2 FVKESK. The CDR3 nucleotides are TGTGCCAGCAGCCCCCCGAGGAGGGAGACCCAGTACTTC. Translating it yields CASSPPRRETQYF.

V gene TRBV7-9 combines with J gene TRBJ1-1, with TRBD1 matching 10 bases. Germline V gene sequence: CDR1 SEHNR, CDR2 FQNEAQ (reference sequence). The CDR3 extends over 15 amino acids. The ends lost 5 bases at V and 7 bases at J; junction bases unmatched: 10. The CDR3 sequence: CASSLWTGGKDEAFF. CDR3 nucleotide sequence: TGTGCCAGCAGCCTCTGGACAGGGGGTAAGGATGAAGCTTTCTTT.

The V and J genes are TRBV6-5 and TRBJ1-5; tentative D call: TRBD1 (5 bases). CDR3 length: 13 amino acids. Germline assignment: CDR1 MNHEY and CDR2 SVGAGI. V shed 6 bases and J shed 7 bases, with 13 bases lying between them. The CDR3 protein is CASSRGGGQPQHF. For the CDR3, the DNA is TGTGCCAGCAGCCGCGGGGGTGGGCAGCCCCAGCATTTT.